A single sample is the source of the 26 T cell receptor beta chains below, sequenced in a study. TCRdb passed the 5' RACE reads through MiXCR, listing each CDR3 protein once. Of about 50,000 distinct CDR3 sequences listed, 15% to 20% are singletons. Sequencing used naive CD4+ T cells sorted from blood. Subset defined: naive CD4+ T cells, CD4+CD45RA+CD25-. The receptors come from a female donor with breast cancer.

This clonotype appeared a few times. The rearrangement uses TRBV10-3 and TRBJ1-2, with 7 bases matching TRBD1. Germline V gene data show CDR1 as ENHRY and CDR2 as SYGVKD. The CDR3 sequence is 12 residues long. The junction had 1 base not matched to a gene; V was cut back by 5 bases and J by 4 bases. CDR3 region: CAISRQGYGYTF. The CDR3 DNA sequence: TGTGCCATCAGTCGACAGGGCTATGGCTACACCTTC.

There are many counts of this clonotype. CDR3 protein: CASRGVYNEQFF. In DNA, the CDR3 is TGCGCCAGCAGAGGGGTCTACAATGAGCAGTTCTTC. This chain connects TRBV5-1 to TRBJ2-1, with TRBD1 as a possible D gene (5 bases). The CDR3 consists of 12 residues. CDR1 and CDR2 (germline): SGHRS, YFSETQ. Between the trimmed V and J ends, which lost 5 bases and 3 bases, there was a span of 6 bases.

The sample holds a few counts of this clonotype. The junction departs from the called germline gene at one end, perhaps through a read error. The rearrangement uses TRBV28 and TRBJ2-3, with TRBD2 matching over 7 bases. CDR3 length equals 14 residues. Per the germline V gene, CDR1 is MDHEN and CDR2 is SYDVKM. As DNA, the CDR3 is TGTGCCAGTAGTTTTGGTGGGACTAAGGATACGCAGTATTTT. Its protein product is CASSFGGTKDTQYF.

Within the sample, this clonotype is medium-sized. This chain links TRBV20-1 with TRBJ2-3; perhaps TRBD1 as D (6 bases). From germline, CDR1 is DFQATT and CDR2 SNEGSKA (reference sequence). The CDR3 extends over 12 amino acids. V gave up 6 bases and J gave up 6 bases, with 13 bases separating them. CDR3 DNA: TGCAGTGCGAGCAGGGGAGAGGATACGCAGTATTTT. Residues: CSASRGEDTQYF.

The chain employs TRBV5-1 and TRBJ1-2, with D uncertain. The CDR3 is 13 amino acids. Germline lookup yields CDR1 SGHRS and CDR2 YFSETQ. Trimming cost V 0 bases and J 7 bases, with 10 bases left between them. The CDR3 DNA reads TGCGCCAGCAGCTTGGCCGTCGGGAGTGGCTACACCTTC. Protein: CASSLAVGSGYTF.

The J gene is TRBJ2-7, the V gene TRBV7-2; D is uncertain. CDR1 and CDR2 (germline): SGHTA, FQGNSA. The CDR3 length is 11 residues. The V end was cut by 5 bases, the J end by 3 bases, with 5 bases between. CDR3 protein: CASSENYEQYF. CDR3 DNA: TGTGCCAGCAGCGAAAACTACGAGCAGTACTTC.

The chain carries TRBV7-2 and TRBJ2-1; 13 nucleotides line up with TRBD2. Germline V lookup: CDR1 SGHTA, CDR2 FQGNSA. The CDR3 consists of 15 residues. Trimming took 5 bases from V and 7 from J; bases not matched to a gene: 5. CDR3 in amino acids: CASSRGLAGDNEQFF. CDR3 bases: TGTGCCAGCAGCCGTGGACTAGCGGGAGATAATGAGCAGTTCTTC.

This clonotype was detected only once. V gene TRBV6-6 combines with J gene TRBJ2-2; D may be TRBD2 (5 bases). Trimming took 9 bases from V and 1 from J, leaving 12 bases between them. The CDR3 runs to 14 residues. The germline V gene encodes CDR1 MNHNY and CDR2 SVGAGI (reference sequence). CDR3 protein: CASILLENTGELFF. CDR3 bases: TGTGCCAGTATCCTACTAGAGAACACCGGGGAGCTGTTTTTT.

The rearrangement links TRBV5-1 to TRBJ2-1; D is undetermined. CDR3 length equals 12 residues. The V end was cut by 5 bases, the J end by 6 bases, with 9 bases between. Germline CDR1 reads SGHRS; CDR2 reads YFSETQ. CDR3 DNA: TGCGCCAGCAGGCTGGACGTCAATGAGCAGTTCTTC. It yields the protein CASRLDVNEQFF. Complete variable domain (other parts from reference TRBV5-1 and TRBJ2-1): KAGVTQTPRYLIKTRGQQVTLSCSPISGHRSVSWYQQTPGQGLQFLFEYFSETQRNKGNFPGRFSGRQFSNSRSEMNVSTLELGDSALYLCASRLDVNEQFFGPGTRLTVL.

The chain links TRBV3-1 to TRBJ2-1, with TRBD1 matching 7 bases. This CDR3 is 18 amino acids long. The germline V gene has CDR1 LGHDT and CDR2 YNNKEL (reference sequence). Germline trimming cut 4 bases from V and 0 bases from J; bases unmatched to any gene: 12. In DNA form, the CDR3 reads TGTGCCAGCAGCCTATTTGGGACAGTGAGTAGCTCCTACAATGAGCAGTTCTTC. Translation: CASSLFGTVSSSYNEQFF.

The rearrangement uses TRBV7-2 and TRBJ1-3; TRBD1 matches 8 bases. Germline CDR1 SGHTA, CDR2 FQGNSA. The CDR3 spans 16 residues. V dropped 5 bases and J dropped 4; count of bases not matched to a gene: 10. The CDR3 spells CASSLTGGMDGNTIYF. The CDR3 nucleotides read TGTGCCAGCAGCCTAACAGGGGGGATGGACGGAAACACCATATATTTT.

This chain connects TRBV28 to TRBJ2-1; TRBD2 matches 11 bases. Per germline, CDR1 MDHEN and CDR2 SYDVKM. V dropped 6 bases and J dropped 5; count of bases not matched to a gene: 9. This CDR3 spans 16 amino acids. The CDR3 loop reads CASSVVTSGSHNEQFF. The CDR3 nucleotides read TGTGCCAGCAGCGTCGTAACTAGCGGGAGTCACAATGAGCAGTTCTTC.

J is TRBJ1-4 and V is TRBV29-1; unclear D gene. The CDR3 is made up of 13 amino acids. V lost 7 bases and J 4 bases, leaving 13 bases between the germline ends. Germline values: CDR1 SQVTM, CDR2 ANQGSEA. CDR3 bases: TGCAGCGGGATAACGGGATTTAATGAAAAACTGTTTTTT. This codes for CSGITGFNEKLFF.

This clonotype was observed a few times. V and J are TRBV12-3 or TRBV12-4 and TRBJ2-1, with D uncertain. This CDR3 has 13 residues. The germline V and J ends were trimmed by 6 bases and 9 bases, with 15 bases remaining between them. This chain's CDR3 is CASSREARGEQFF. CDR3 nucleotides: TGTGCCAGCAGCCGAGAAGCTAGAGGTGAGCAGTTCTTC.

This clonotype was picked up a small number of times. In nucleotides, the CDR3 is TGCGCCAGCAGCTTAGGGACAGGGGACTACAATGAGCAGTTCTTC. It codes for CASSLGTGDYNEQFF. This rearrangement joins TRBV5-1 to TRBJ2-1, with 10 bases lining up with TRBD1. Germline assignment: CDR1 SGHRS and CDR2 YFSETQ. This CDR3 comprises 15 residues. V lost 2 bases, J lost 3 bases, and 2 bases stayed unmatched. The full variable domain, its missing parts supplied by reference TRBV5-1 and TRBJ2-1, is KAGVTQTPRYLIKTRGQQVTLSCSPISGHRSVSWYQQTPGQGLQFLFEYFSETQRNKGNFPGRFSGRQFSNSRSEMNVSTLELGDSALYLCASSLGTGDYNEQFFGPGTRLTVL.

Worth noting for this clonotype: This may be a read error, as it is one base from a much larger clone. The chain recombines TRBV5-1 with TRBJ2-1, with D tentatively TRBD2 (6 bases). Germline V gene sequence: CDR1 SGHRS, CDR2 YFSETQ. There are 19 residues in the CDR3. CDR3 loop: CASSSEGGLGKISYNELFF. Here the CDR3 DNA reads TGCGCCAGCAGCTCGGAGGGTGGACTGGGGAAGATCTCCTACAATGAGCTGTTCTTC. Full variable domain (outside the CDR3, taken from reference TRBV5-1 and TRBJ2-1): KAGVTQTPRYLIKTRGQQVTLSCSPISGHRSVSWYQQTPGQGLQFLFEYFSETQRNKGNFPGRFSGRQFSNSRSEMNVSTLELGDSALYLCASSSEGGLGKISYNELFFGPGTRLTVL.

On this clonotype: A read error may account for a junction end that differs from germline. The CDR3 is CASSPRLPGGYNEQFF. The CDR3 DNA reads as TGTGCTAGCAGCCCTCGTCTCCCCGGGGGCTACAATGAGCAGTTCTTC. The chain joins TRBV14 to TRBJ2-1; perhaps TRBD2 as D (6 bases). CDR1 is SGHDN, CDR2 FVKESK, per germline. The CDR3 is 16 amino acids.

This clonotype was counted a few times. This sequence joins TRBV5-1 and TRBJ2-3, with D perhaps matching TRBD2 (6 bases). The CDR3 runs to 16 residues. The germline V and J ends were trimmed by 0 bases and 6 bases, with 17 bases remaining between them. CDR1 SGHRS and CDR2 YFSETQ come from the germline V gene. CDR3 bases: TGCGCCAGCAGCTTGGGGGCTCTAGTGGCGGGGGATACGCAGTATTTT. Its translation: CASSLGALVAGDTQYF.

This clonotype has only a few counts. CDR3 sequence (DNA): TGCGCCAGCAGCTTGGCCGGGGGAGACTGGGATGGCTACACCTTC. This encodes CASSLAGGDWDGYTF. The chain couples TRBV5-1 to TRBJ1-2; D may be TRBD1 (5 bases). Germline CDR1 and CDR2: SGHRS and YFSETQ. Trimming took 0 bases from V and 6 from J, leaving 15 bases between them. This CDR3 region has 15 residues. Supplemented by reference TRBV5-1 and TRBJ1-2, the full variable domain reads KAGVTQTPRYLIKTRGQQVTLSCSPISGHRSVSWYQQTPGQGLQFLFEYFSETQRNKGNFPGRFSGRQFSNSRSEMNVSTLELGDSALYLCASSLAGGDWDGYTFGSGTRLTVV.

The J gene is TRBJ1-2, the V gene TRBV2, with 9 nucleotides matching TRBD1. V lost 7 bases, J lost 6 bases, and 9 bases stayed unmatched. Germline loops: CDR1 SNHLY, CDR2 FYNNEI. This CDR3 has 14 amino acids. The CDR3 DNA follows: TGTGCCAGCATCCCGGGACAGGGTTACCATGGCTACACCTTC. It encodes CASIPGQGYHGYTF.

This clonotype appeared many times. This rearrangement joins TRBV20-1 to TRBJ2-1, with a weak D call TRBD2 (5 bases). The CDR3 loop spans 13 amino acids. The germline V and J ends were trimmed by 6 bases and 4 bases, with 13 bases remaining between them. From germline, CDR1 is DFQATT and CDR2 SNEGSKA (reference sequence). The CDR3 DNA follows: TGCAGTGCCTCCTCGCTAGCTTACAATGAGCAGTTCTTC. It encodes CSASSLAYNEQFF.

CDR3 loop: CSAIDAPRWSTDTQYF. The CDR3 DNA follows: TGCAGTGCTATAGACGCCCCGCGATGGAGCACAGATACGCAGTATTTT. The chain uses TRBV20-1 and TRBJ2-3; no clear D gene. V lost 4 bases and J lost 0, with 17 bases in between. This CDR3 contains 16 residues. Germline CDR1 DFQATT, CDR2 SNEGSKA (reference sequence).

The V call is TRBV7-2, the J call TRBJ2-2; either TRBD1 or TRBD2 may supply D (5 bases each). The length of the CDR3 is 15 residues. Per the germline V gene, CDR1 is SGHTA and CDR2 is FQGNSA. Trimming left V 1 base short and J 5 bases short, with 11 bases between. CDR3: CASSLVGTGTGELFF. Written as DNA, the CDR3 is TGTGCCAGCAGCTTAGTAGGGACGGGAACCGGGGAGCTGTTTTTT.

This sequence joins TRBV7-2 and TRBJ2-2; 7 bases agree with TRBD1. Germline V gives CDR1 SGHTA, CDR2 FQGNSA. This CDR3 is built from 17 residues. J was trimmed by 2 bases and V by 4 bases; bases with no gene match: 10. The CDR3 sequence: CASSSSPGTVNTGELFF. The CDR3 coding sequence is TGTGCCAGCAGCTCGTCCCCCGGGACAGTTAACACCGGGGAGCTGTTTTTT.

This clonotype was counted at least ten times. The genes are TRBV12-3 or TRBV12-4 and TRBJ2-2, with 10 nucleotides matching TRBD1. After removal of 8 bases from V and 6 bases from J, the junction contained 6 bases not matched to a gene. The CDR3 consists of 14 residues. CDR3 residues: CASRDRGYSGELFF. The CDR3 DNA follows: TGTGCCAGCCGGGACAGGGGATATTCCGGGGAGCTGTTTTTT.

Of note for this clonotype: Possible read error: a much larger clone is one base away. The rearrangement joins TRBV6-2 or TRBV6-3 to TRBJ1-2; no definite D call. Germline assignment: CDR1 MNHEY and CDR2 SVGEGT. This CDR3 contains 11 residues. In DNA, the CDR3 is TGTGCCAGCACCGACAACTATGGCTTCACCTTC. The encoded protein is CASTDNYGFTF.